This record concerns one T cell receptor beta chain sequence. Its matching antigen is unknown. The data are from a study of read filtering for tumor transcriptome and immune sequencing. Study details: By R-ISS, stages I, II and III held approximately 8, 16 and 7 patients. Overall study findings and caveats: Roughly 80% of IR-seq clonotypes had one read, totaling roughly 3.5% of reads; RNA-seq: about 69% and 49%.

This library used roughly 430 ng RNA and molecular barcoded adaptors spanning alpha/delta and beta/gamma chains. TCRdb ran MiXCR on the reads and lists one entry per CDR3 protein. This table has 85,000 or so distinct CDR3 sequences, 10% to 15% appearing once. Germline loops: CDR1 SGDLS, CDR2 YYNGEE. CDR3 size: 13 residues. V lost 4 bases to trimming and J lost 8 bases, with 13 bases between them. The J gene is TRBJ2-1, the V gene TRBV9; no clear D. This clonotype was obtained from a donor over 35 with multiple myeloma. Specimen: a population of CD138-negative cells sorted from bone marrow. The CDR3 protein is CASSPPSHDEQFF. CDR3 nucleotide sequence: TGTGCCAGCAGCCCCCCTTCCCACGATGAGCAGTTCTTC.